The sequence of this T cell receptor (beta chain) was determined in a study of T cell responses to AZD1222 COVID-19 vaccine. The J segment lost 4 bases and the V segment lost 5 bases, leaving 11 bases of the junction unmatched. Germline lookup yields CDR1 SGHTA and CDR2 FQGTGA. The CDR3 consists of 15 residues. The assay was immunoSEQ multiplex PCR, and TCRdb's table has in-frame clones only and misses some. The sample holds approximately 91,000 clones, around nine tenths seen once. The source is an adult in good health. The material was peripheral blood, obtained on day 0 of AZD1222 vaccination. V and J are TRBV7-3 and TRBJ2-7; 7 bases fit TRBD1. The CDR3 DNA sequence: TGTGCCAGCAGCGTAGCGTCCGGGACAGCTTACGAGCAGTACTTC. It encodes CASSVASGTAYEQYF.